The source of this T cell receptor beta chain is a study of blood T cell repertoires in COVID-19. In the study overall: COVID-19 samples from acute and convalescent phases originated in the United States, Italy and Spain.

With 4 bases removed from V and 5 bases from J, the gap between germline ends came to 17 bases. Germline V gene sequence: CDR1 SGHNT, CDR2 YYREEE (reference sequence). The CDR3 runs to 15 residues. Those enrolled, adults aged roughly 18 to 100 years, came from around 25 US areas. Self-reported history from a screening survey and questionnaire set each donor's cohort. Each exposed participant met a COVID-19 case in the 2 weeks preceding study entry. The table came from immunoSEQ multiplex PCR; TCRdb's copy has only in-frame clones and leaves some out. Here the sample spans about 240,000 clones, roughly four fifths being singletons.

The TCR comes from a woman in her thirties or forties who had been exposed to COVID-19. Sequenced material: PBMCs or T cells enriched from blood (not recorded which). V gene TRBV5-4 combines with J gene TRBJ2-3; no definite D call. CDR3 DNA: TGTGCCAGCAGCCCCCCTCACTCGGAGCGAGATACGCAGTATTTT. Its protein is CASSPPHSERDTQYF. The full variable domain, completed using reference TRBV5-4 and TRBJ2-3, is ETGVTQSPTHLIKTRGQQVTLRCSSQSGHNTVSWYQQALGQGPQFIFQYYREEENGRGNFPPRFSGLQFPNYSSELNVNALELDDSALYLCASSPPHSERDTQYFGPGTRLTVL.